The 10 T cell receptor beta chains presented below share a single source sample, sequenced in a study of Graves' ophthalmopathy and Graves' hyperthyroidism. Researchers took RNA transcripts and amplified TCR beta CDR3 regions from them. HTBI-primed RT-PCR formed the first round, and a multiplex PCR formed the second. TCRdb reanalysed the multiplex PCR reads using MiXCR and keeps one entry per CDR3 protein. The sample holds a few hundred thousand distinct CDR3 sequences, 15% to 20% seen once. Source material: peripheral blood. These receptors were taken from an adult man with Graves' ophthalmopathy.

The V gene is TRBV6-1, the J gene TRBJ2-5, with 7 bases matching TRBD1. The CDR3 sequence is 16 residues long. The germline V gene has CDR1 MNHNS and CDR2 SASEGT. Losses at the gene ends were 4 bases for V and 2 bases for J; bases not matched to a gene: 10. The CDR3 DNA reads as TGTGCCAGCAGTGTGCCCTACAGGGGTGAACAAGAGACCCAGTACTTC. It is translated as CASSVPYRGEQETQYF.

In regard to this clonotype: One base away lies a much larger clone, so this may be a sequencing read error. In DNA form, the CDR3 reads TGCGCCAGCAGCCAACCGAACAGGGGTATCTATGGCTACGCCTTC. Protein sequence: CASSQPNRGIYGYAF. The chain carries TRBV4-1 and TRBJ1-2, with 7 positions matching TRBD1. The CDR3 consists of 15 residues. Per germline, CDR1 MGHRA and CDR2 YSYEKL.

This clonotype was counted ten times or more. The chain recombines TRBV2 with TRBJ1-2; 7 nucleotides line up with TRBD1. The V and J ends lost 5 bases and 0 bases, in that order; junction bases with no gene match: 6. The CDR3 runs to 15 residues. Germline-derived CDR1 and CDR2 are SNHLY and FYNNEI. This chain's CDR3 is CASSPRQGPNYGYTF. The CDR3 DNA sequence: TGTGCCAGCAGTCCTAGACAGGGACCTAACTATGGCTACACCTTC.

This rearrangement joins TRBV28 to TRBJ1-1; the D gene is possibly TRBD1 (5 bases). Trimming removed 6 bases from V and 9 bases from J, with 14 bases in between. The germline CDR1 and CDR2 sequences are MDHEN and SYDVKM. The CDR3 contains 12 residues. CDR3 in DNA: TGTGCCAGCAGGGCCGAGACAGCGCAAGCTTTCTTT. Translated, it gives CASRAETAQAFF.

This clonotype was observed a handful of times. This chain uses TRBV7-2 with TRBJ2-5; TRBD2 matches at 7 bases. Losses at the gene ends were 3 bases for V and 4 bases for J; bases not matched to a gene: 11. Looked up from germline, CDR1 is SGHTA and CDR2 is FQGNSA. The CDR3 runs 16 residues. CDR3 sequence: CASSLSGTLGRETQYF. The CDR3 nucleotides read TGTGCCAGCAGCTTGAGCGGGACGTTGGGGCGAGAGACCCAGTACTTC.

This chain links TRBV6-2 or TRBV6-3 with TRBJ1-5, with unresolved D. V dropped 0 bases and J dropped 5 bases, with 8 bases sitting between them. CDR1 and CDR2 from the germline V gene are MNHEY and SVGEGT. The CDR3 totals 14 residues. CDR3 bases: TGTGCCAGCAGTTACTCGGTCCTCGATCAGCCCCAGCATTTT. Translating it yields CASSYSVLDQPQHF.

This clonotype was counted many times. The J gene is TRBJ2-6, the V gene TRBV15; possible D gene TRBD1, 6 bases. Germline CDR1 reads LNHNV; CDR2 reads YYDKDF (reference sequence). The CDR3 sequence is 17 residues long. V dropped 1 base and J dropped 2 bases, with 12 bases sitting between them. The CDR3 bases are TGTGCCACCAGCAGAGCCGGGACATCACCTGGGGCCAACGTCCTGACTTTC. This encodes CATSRAGTSPGANVLTF.

The sample holds many counts of this clonotype. The chain employs TRBV30 and TRBJ1-2, with 8 positions matching TRBD1. This CDR3 spans 11 amino acids. Losses at the gene ends were 7 bases for V and 8 bases for J; bases not matched to a gene: 6. Germline V gene lookup returns CDR1 GTSNPN and CDR2 SVGIG (reference sequence). The CDR3 reads CASGQGAGYTF. The CDR3 bases are TGTGCCTCGGGGCAGGGGGCCGGCTACACCTTC.

This clonotype was counted at least ten times. The chain combines TRBV6-1 with TRBJ2-7; tentatively, D is TRBD1 (5 bases). The CDR3 covers 16 residues. Trimming cost V 2 bases and J 5 bases, with 19 bases left between them. Per the germline V gene, CDR1 is MNHNS and CDR2 is SASEGT. The DNA for the CDR3 is TGTGCCAGCAGTGAATTCCCAGGACACCAACCCCACGAGCAGTACTTC. It translates to CASSEFPGHQPHEQYF.

Many counts were recorded for this clonotype. The V gene is TRBV12-3 or TRBV12-4, the J gene TRBJ1-6; D call uncertain. The CDR3 contains 14 residues. Trimming stripped 7 bases from V and 9 bases from J, with 16 bases between. DNA for the CDR3: TGTGCCAGCACCCCGACGGCATTGCTTTCACCCCTCCACTTT. The encoded protein is CASTPTALLSPLHF.